Below, 32 T cell receptor beta chains from the same sample are listed, as sequenced in a study of control samples from healthy donors and cancer patients. Profiling relied on immunoSEQ multiplex PCR, and the TCRdb table lists in-frame clones only, not all of them. The data contain over 90,000 clones, about 92% of them seen just once; the ten biggest clones take up about 2.5%. Material: blood. The receptor set was obtained from a woman aged 18 to 35 in good health.

This chain joins TRBV7-8 and TRBJ2-2, with 12 bases identical to TRBD2. This CDR3 region has 19 residues. J was trimmed by 6 bases and V by 2 bases; bases with no gene match: 13. CDR1 and CDR2 (germline): SGHVS, FQNEAQ. The CDR3 nucleotides are TGTGCCAGCAGCTTACGGGAACTAGCGGGAGGCCCCTACCCCGGGGAGCTGTTTTTT. Residues: CASSLRELAGGPYPGELFF.

V usage is TRBV21-1 and J usage is TRBJ2-7; the listed D gene, TRBD2, was not tested against the DNA. TRBV21-1 is an annotated pseudogene. This CDR3 region has 11 residues. CDR3 DNA: TGTGCCAGCACCCGGGACTTTGAGCAGTACTTC. Its translation is CASTRDFEQYF.

The chain links TRBV7-9 to TRBJ2-3, with D hard to call. The CDR3 loop spans 15 amino acids. The V end was cut by 3 bases, the J end by 0 bases, with 10 bases between. The germline V gene encodes CDR1 SEHNR and CDR2 FQNEAQ (reference sequence). In DNA form, the CDR3 reads TGTGCCAGCAGCTTGGGTCCGGATAGCACAGATACGCAGTATTTT. Its translation is CASSLGPDSTDTQYF.

V gene TRBV29-1 combines with J gene TRBJ2-7; possibly TRBD2 for D (6 bases). V dropped 1 base and J dropped 3 bases, with 10 bases sitting between them. The CDR3 is 13 residues long. Germline CDR1 and CDR2: SQVTM and ANQGSEA. DNA for the CDR3: TGCAGCGTTGAAGGTCTTAGCGGCTACGAGCAGTACTTC. It yields the protein CSVEGLSGYEQYF.

A remark on this clone: The junction departs from germline at one end; a sequencing error may be responsible. The CDR3 DNA sequence: TGTGCTAGCAGCAACTCCGCAGGGGGACAGAACACCGGGGAGCTGTTTTTT. This translates into CASSNSAGGQNTGELFF. The chain joins TRBV7-7 to TRBJ2-2; TRBD1 aligns across 7 bases. Germline-derived CDR1 and CDR2 are SSHAT and FNYEAQ (reference sequence). The CDR3 runs 17 residues.

The genes are TRBV6-1 and TRBJ2-5; D gene unclear. Per the germline V gene, CDR1 is MNHNS and CDR2 is SASEGT. The CDR3 consists of 14 residues. Between the trimmed V and J ends, which lost 2 bases and 5 bases, there was a span of 12 bases. The CDR3 sequence is CASSERSTAETQYF. The CDR3 nucleotides are TGTGCCAGCAGTGAAAGGTCGACGGCGGAGACCCAGTACTTC.

The chain links TRBV4-1 to TRBJ1-4; D is possibly TRBD1 (6 bases). The CDR3 spans 16 residues. V was shortened by 0 bases and J by 4 bases, with 12 bases between the two germline ends. CDR1 is MGHRA and CDR2 is YSYEKL in the germline V gene. The CDR3 DNA sequence: TGCGCCAGCAGCCAAGATAGGGGGGGGAATAATGAAAAACTGTTTTTT. Its translation: CASSQDRGGNNEKLFF.

This clone was recorded only once. J is TRBJ2-7 and V is TRBV5-4; the D gene is possibly TRBD1 (6 bases). The CDR3 sequence is 14 residues long. Germline values: CDR1 SGHNT, CDR2 YYREEE (reference sequence). V was shortened by 6 bases and J by 10 bases, with 23 bases between the two germline ends. The CDR3 DNA reads TGTGCCAGCACTCTAGGGGGTGGCCAGCCTACCCAGTACTTC. It translates to CASTLGGGQPTQYF.

This chain joins TRBV30 and TRBJ2-1; TRBD2 matches 11 bases. The CDR3 extends over 11 amino acids. Trimming at V came to 7 bases and at J to 14 bases, leaving 7 bases not matched to a gene. Germline V gives CDR1 GTSNPN, CDR2 SVGIG (reference sequence). The CDR3 sequence is CASRLAGGKFF. In DNA, the CDR3 is TGTGCCTCAAGATTAGCGGGAGGGAAGTTCTTC. Based on the CDR3 plus reference TRBV30 and TRBJ2-1, the full variable domain is SQTIHQWPATLVQPVGSPLSLECTVEGTSNPNLYWYRQAAGRGLQLLFYSVGIGQISSEVPQNLSASRPQDRQFILSSKKLLLSDSGFYLCASRLAGGKFFGPGTRLTVL.

The chain is built from TRBV11-2 and TRBJ2-7; perhaps TRBD1 as D (5 bases). CDR3 length: 16 amino acids. V lost 5 bases, J lost 0 bases, and 17 bases lay in between. From germline, CDR1 is SGHAT and CDR2 FQNNGV. The CDR3 coding sequence is TGTGCCAGCAGCCCGCCCGACAGATTAAGCTCCTACGAGCAGTACTTC. Translating gives CASSPPDRLSSYEQYF.

J is TRBJ1-2 and V is TRBV14, with D perhaps TRBD1 (5 bases). Trimming stripped 4 bases from V and 4 bases from J, with 10 bases between. In germline, CDR1 is SGHDN, CDR2 FVKESK. CDR3 length equals 13 residues. CDR3 loop: CASSLGTIYGYTF. As DNA, the CDR3 is TGTGCCAGCAGCCTAGGGACTATCTATGGCTACACCTTC.

CDR3: CASSPAVRGEKLFF. The CDR3 region has the DNA TGTGCCAGCAGCCCCGCGGTAAGGGGTGAAAAACTGTTTTTT. The genes are TRBV7-6 and TRBJ1-4; tentative D call: TRBD1 (5 bases). Germline-derived CDR1 and CDR2 are SGHVS and FNYEAQ. Trimming took off 5 bases at V and 7 bases at J, with 14 bases between the two ends. The CDR3 is made up of 14 amino acids.

V gene TRBV29-1 combines with J gene TRBJ2-7, with TRBD2 matching over 7 bases. Per germline, CDR1 SQVTM and CDR2 ANQGSEA. There are 13 residues in the CDR3. The V gene end was trimmed by 6 bases and the J gene end by 6 bases; junction bases not matched to a gene: 11. DNA for the CDR3: TGCAGCGTCTCTATAGGACTAGTCCGCGAGCAGTACTTC. Translated: CSVSIGLVREQYF.

This clone has a handful of counts. The genes are TRBV10-3 and TRBJ1-2; D is possibly TRBD1 (5 bases). Germline lookup yields CDR1 ENHRY and CDR2 SYGVKD. Trimming cost V 6 bases and J 5 bases, with 10 bases left between them. This CDR3 region has 12 residues. The CDR3 spells CAIRGPRYGYTF. DNA of the CDR3: TGTGCCATCAGGGGGCCCCGGTATGGCTACACCTTC.

CDR3 bases: TGTGCCTGGAGTGCACTATTCTACAATGAGCAGTTCTTC. Its translation is CAWSALFYNEQFF. V gene TRBV30 combines with J gene TRBJ2-1; D uncertain. CDR3 length: 13 residues. Trimming cost V 1 base and J 3 bases, with 7 bases left between them. Germline loops: CDR1 GTSNPN, CDR2 SVGIG (reference sequence).

This clone was recorded a few times. V gene TRBV6-5 combines with J gene TRBJ1-6; no firm D call. Looked up from germline, CDR1 is MNHEY and CDR2 is SVGAGI. CDR3 length: 14 amino acids. V lost 8 bases to trimming and J lost 3 bases, with 11 bases between them. The CDR3 loop is CASVERVYNSPLHF. CDR3 DNA: TGTGCCAGCGTCGAACGGGTCTATAATTCACCCCTCCACTTT.

The DNA of the CDR3 is TGTGCCAGCAGCCGCCGACCCCTAGCGGGGATTCGGTCTGAGCAGTTCTTC. Protein: CASSRRPLAGIRSEQFF. This sequence joins TRBV3-1 (or the pseudogene TRBV3-2) and TRBJ2-1; 9 bases line up with TRBD2. Germline lookup yields CDR1 LGHDT and CDR2 YNNKEL (reference sequence). The CDR3 totals 17 residues. V gave up 4 bases and J gave up 9 bases; unmatched junction bases: 16.

This chain joins TRBV5-4 and TRBJ2-7; perhaps TRBD1 as D (6 bases). The CDR3 covers 16 residues. Germline CDR1 and CDR2: SGHNT and YYREEE (reference sequence). The V end lost 4 bases, the J end lost 1 base, and 18 bases lay between the germline ends. For the CDR3, the DNA is TGTGCCAGCAGCAAATCCTACCGGGACAAGTCCTACGAGCAGTACTTC. Its translation: CASSKSYRDKSYEQYF.

This rearrangement joins TRBV30 to TRBJ2-3; possible D gene TRBD1, 6 bases. Per germline, CDR1 GTSNPN and CDR2 SVGIG (reference sequence). The CDR3 totals 14 residues. Trimming shortened V by 1 base and J by 1 base, and 9 bases separated the two germline ends. The chain's CDR3 is CAWSGNRGTDTQYF. The CDR3 DNA is TGTGCCTGGAGTGGGAACAGGGGCACAGATACGCAGTATTTT.

V and J are TRBV28 and TRBJ2-7; D assignment may be TRBD1 or TRBD2 (5 bases each). This CDR3 has 12 residues. Looked up from germline, CDR1 is MDHEN and CDR2 is SYDVKM. Deletions cut 10 bases from V and 4 bases from J, with 14 bases between. CDR3 nucleotide sequence: TGTGCCACCGGGACCCCCAGATACGAGCAGTACTTC. This codes for CATGTPRYEQYF.

The chain links TRBV5-1 to TRBJ1-3, with 7 bases aligning to TRBD1. This CDR3 spans 17 amino acids. Per germline, CDR1 SGHRS and CDR2 YFSETQ. Trimming took 4 bases from V and 0 from J; bases not matched to a gene: 10. This CDR3 is CASSPRGDRLSGNTIYF. The CDR3 nucleotides are TGCGCCAGCAGCCCCCGAGGGGACAGACTCTCTGGAAACACCATATATTTT. The full variable domain, its missing parts supplied by reference TRBV5-1 and TRBJ1-3, is KAGVTQTPRYLIKTRGQQVTLSCSPISGHRSVSWYQQTPGQGLQFLFEYFSETQRNKGNFPGRFSGRQFSNSRSEMNVSTLELGDSALYLCASSPRGDRLSGNTIYFGEGSWLTVV.

This sequence joins TRBV4-3 and TRBJ2-2; D gene uncertain. The V end lost 0 bases, the J end lost 2 bases, and 1 base lay between the germline ends. CDR1 LGHNA and CDR2 YSLEER come from the germline V gene. CDR3 length: 13 residues. The CDR3: CASSQENTGELFF. Here the CDR3 DNA reads TGCGCCAGCAGCCAAGAAAACACCGGGGAGCTGTTTTTT.

The V and J genes are TRBV30 and TRBJ2-7, with 7 nucleotides matching TRBD2. With V trimmed by 0 bases and J by 0 bases, 11 bases remained unmatched. The CDR3 is 17 amino acids. CDR1 and CDR2 from the germline V gene are GTSNPN and SVGIG (reference sequence). The CDR3 region is CAWSVGMAGVSSYEQYF. CDR3 bases: TGTGCCTGGAGTGTCGGGATGGCGGGGGTAAGCTCCTACGAGCAGTACTTC.

This clone appeared a few times. The J gene is TRBJ2-2, the V gene TRBV2, with D possibly called TRBD1 or TRBD2 (7 bases each). The CDR3 totals 17 residues. CDR1 is SNHLY and CDR2 is FYNNEI in the germline V gene. The V gene lost 6 bases and the J gene lost 2 bases, with 19 bases spanning the gap. The CDR3 here is CASSRTGAGVNTGELFF. The CDR3 DNA reads TGTGCCAGCAGCCGAACAGGGGCGGGAGTCAACACCGGGGAGCTGTTTTTT.

In DNA, the CDR3 is TGTGCCACAACGCCCCATCACGGACTAGCGGGAGTTGGGGTCTACGAGCAGTACTTC. Amino acids: CATTPHHGLAGVGVYEQYF. This chain links TRBV28 with TRBJ2-7; 13 bases are a match to TRBD2. V shed 10 bases and J 3 bases; nucleotides not matched to a gene: 21. Germline V gene sequence: CDR1 MDHEN, CDR2 SYDVKM. The CDR3 is made up of 19 amino acids.

Comment on this clone: The sample contains more than one DNA sequence encoding this CDR3. The chain has TRBV28 and TRBJ1-4, with D maybe TRBD1 (5 bases). The CDR3 extends over 16 amino acids. The V end lost 3 bases, the J end lost 7 bases, and 18 bases lay between the germline ends. The germline CDR1 and CDR2 sequences are MDHEN and SYDVKM. CDR3 amino acids: CASSLVGEGRGEKLFF. The CDR3 DNA follows: TGTGCCAGCAGTTTGGTAGGGGAGGGTCGGGGTGAAAAACTGTTTTTT. Full variable domain (remainder filled in from reference TRBV28 and TRBJ1-4): DVKVTQSSRYLVKRTGEKVFLECVQDMDHENMFWYRQDPGLGLRLIYFSYDVKMKEKGDIPEGYSVSREKKERFSLILESASTNQTSMYLCASSLVGEGRGEKLFFGSGTQLSVL.

The V call is TRBV3-1 (or the pseudogene TRBV3-2), the J call TRBJ1-3; D is unresolved. CDR1 is LGHDT, CDR2 YNNKEL, per germline (reference sequence). The length of the CDR3 is 14 residues. Trimming took off 3 bases at V and 0 bases at J, with 6 bases between the two ends. The CDR3 loop reads CASSQGDSGNTIYF. The CDR3 coding sequence is TGTGCCAGCAGCCAGGGTGACTCTGGAAACACCATATATTTT.

In its sample, this clone was seen once. The rearrangement joins TRBV24-1 to TRBJ2-1; D call uncertain. The CDR3 totals 14 residues. Per the germline V gene, CDR1 is KGHDR and CDR2 is SFDVKD. Trimming took 3 bases from V and 10 from J, leaving 15 bases between them. CDR3 region: CATSDPGPALEQFF. CDR3 nucleotides: TGTGCCACCAGTGATCCCGGGCCCGCCTTGGAGCAGTTCTTC.

This chain connects TRBV5-6 to TRBJ2-2, with D hard to call. Germline CDR1 reads SGHDT; CDR2 reads YYEEEE. This CDR3 is 14 amino acids long. Trimming took off 4 bases at V and 6 bases at J, with 13 bases between the two ends. CDR3 nucleotide sequence: TGTGCCAGCAGCGGGCGGCAAATCGCCGGGGAGCTGTTTTTT. Translation: CASSGRQIAGELFF.

The chain employs TRBV28 and TRBJ1-1, with D perhaps matching TRBD1 (5 bases). Per germline, CDR1 MDHEN and CDR2 SYDVKM. This CDR3 has 16 amino acids. V was trimmed by 5 bases and J by 2 bases, leaving 18 bases between them. CDR3 loop: CASSEVYGALNTEAFF. The CDR3 DNA sequence: TGTGCCAGCAGTGAAGTCTACGGGGCATTAAACACTGAAGCTTTCTTT.

V usage is TRBV5-1 and J usage is TRBJ2-5, with D possibly being TRBD2 (5 bases). Germline lookup yields CDR1 SGHRS and CDR2 YFSETQ. V lost 5 bases, J lost 2 bases, and 19 bases lay in between. CDR3 length: 16 residues. CDR3 protein: CASSPVGVARQETQYF. The CDR3 region has the DNA TGCGCCAGCAGTCCTGTCGGGGTGGCGCGACAAGAGACCCAGTACTTC.

The chain combines TRBV9 with TRBJ1-2; D is unclear. V was clipped by 4 bases and J by 0 bases, with 28 bases between them. This CDR3 is 20 amino acids long. The germline V gene has CDR1 SGDLS and CDR2 YYNGEE. The CDR3: CASSSPLSEWPRRANYGYTF. CDR3 sequence (DNA): TGTGCCAGCAGCTCCCCATTGAGCGAATGGCCTCGGAGGGCTAACTATGGCTACACCTTC.